These 3 T cell receptor beta chains share one sample of origin, sequenced in a study of blood T cells in healthy people across ages. A sample-barcoded 5' primer and a J-beta primer mix were used in a second PCR of roughly 7 to 11 cycles. TCRdb called the 5' RACE reads again in MiXCR, with one record for every CDR3 protein. The profile covers 750,000 to 950,000 distinct CDR3 sequences, with about 26% appearing a single time and roughly 3.1% taken by the ten largest. These same data were also listed under a study on T cells of mothers and their children.

The material sequenced was blood. These receptors were collected from a boy aged 5-17 years in good health.

The genes are TRBV7-2 and TRBJ2-3, with TRBD2 matching over 8 bases. The CDR3 runs to 17 residues. Germline V gene data show CDR1 as SGHTA and CDR2 as FQGNSA. J gave up 0 bases and V 5 bases, and 10 bases lay outside the gene matches. CDR3 protein: CASSHPVERGSTDTQYF. The CDR3 coding sequence is TGTGCCAGCAGCCATCCCGTGGAGCGGGGGAGCACAGATACGCAGTATTTT.

This chain links TRBV13 with TRBJ1-1; D gene unclear. CDR1 and CDR2 (germline): PRHDT, FYEKMQ (reference sequence). The CDR3 has 13 amino acids. V was pared by 4 bases and J by 0 bases, with 6 bases between. The CDR3 sequence is CASSWVLNTEAFF. The CDR3 coding sequence is TGTGCCAGCAGCTGGGTCTTGAACACTGAAGCTTTCTTT.

V is TRBV20-1 and J is TRBJ1-6; tentatively, D is TRBD1 (6 bases). Trimming left V 0 bases short and J 10 bases short, with 19 bases between. The CDR3 totals 16 residues. From germline, CDR1 is DFQATT and CDR2 SNEGSKA (reference sequence). CDR3 amino acids: CSARDYSAGVGSPLHF. For the CDR3, the DNA is TGCAGTGCTAGAGATTATTCGGCAGGGGTAGGCTCACCCCTCCACTTT.